This T cell receptor beta chain was recorded in a study of T cell changes during pregnancy in multiple sclerosis (dated by TCRdb to the late 2010s). Some background on the complete study: Changes in the T cell repertoire over the course of pregnancy were examined in this study in women with multiple sclerosis.

Receptor amplification or capture employed the immunoSEQ multiplex PCR assay. TCRdb took over this immuneACCESS table, retaining in-frame rearrangements with V and J assigned. Such tables are incomplete; in checked studies, under half of the missing clones stem from an unresolved V gene, and the remainder is unexplained. A total of more than 90,000 clones appear in this sample, more than 90% of them only once. About 2.9% of the sample comes from the top ten. A note on this clone: Its antigen is still unknown. The sample holds no much larger clone one base away, and base qualities are not on file.

V is pruned by 8 bases and J by 0 bases, leaving 10 bases of the junction without a gene match. CDR1 MNHNY and CDR2 SVGAGI are derived from the germline V gene (reference sequence). The CDR3 runs 16 amino acids, cysteine and phenylalanine included. The retained sequence is limited to the CDR3, 48 bases, with the frame set at the first base. The receptor's source is a female donor with multiple sclerosis, enrolled in a pregnancy study. This chain joins TRBV6-6 to TRBJ2-1; 7 middle bases align to TRBD2. Sequenced material: peripheral blood, taken in the second trimester of pregnancy. The sequenced DNA: TGTGCCAGCTCCCTAGCGGCCTTTAGCTCCTACAATGAGCAGTTCTTC. Translated, this gives CASSLAAFSSYNEQFF.